This T cell receptor beta chain was recorded in a study of T cells after yellow fever vaccination. Overall study results and limits: The secondary response peaked faster, at day 5 versus 15, but was weaker.

TCRdb used MiXCR to reprocess the 5' RACE reads, holding one entry per CDR3 protein. Here the sample spans some 120,000 distinct CDR3 sequences, about 7.4% being singletons. This clonotype was seen many times. As yet, its antigen is unknown. This CDR3 region has 18 residues. Germline trimming cut 3 bases from V and 0 bases from J; bases unmatched to any gene: 7. Germline V gene data show CDR1 as SNHLY and CDR2 as FYNNEI. The specimen comprised CD4+ T cells sorted from PBMCs, sampled 10 to 11 days after the first yellow fever vaccination. This rearrangement joins TRBV2 to TRBJ2-4, with 11 bases that match TRBD2. The origin of this receptor is a man aged 18 to 29 who received the YFV17D yellow fever vaccine. Here the CDR3 DNA reads TGTGCCAGCAGTGATTTGGGACTAGCGGCTAGAGCCAAAAACATTCAGTACTTC. Its translation: CASSDLGLAARAKNIQYF.